This record concerns one T cell receptor beta chain sequence. Its antigen is undetermined. The data were obtained in a study of OX40 agonist ivuxolimab in advanced cancers. Across the study: Melanoma, hepatocellular carcinoma, head and neck or renal cell cancer occurred in dose-escalation patients. Prior anti-PD-1, anti-PD-L1 or anti-CTLA-4 therapy was allowed; roughly 40% had some.

Clones were read by immunoSEQ multiplex PCR, and TCRdb kept only the in-frame ones, dropping some. The repertoire consists of around 32,000 clones, with about nine tenths occurring once and the leading ten covering 26%. The study, taken as a whole, reports: Patients with a partial response at 0.1-3.0 mg/kg had among the lowest clonal expansion. There were, on average, more expanded clones in CD8+ T cells than in CD4+.

The germline gives CDR1 SGDLS, CDR2 YYNGEE. This CDR3 region has 13 residues. V lost 0 bases and J 6 bases, leaving 6 bases between the germline ends. The gene calls are TRBV9 and TRBJ2-2; D is unresolved. This specimen was CD4+ or CD8+ T cells sorted from blood, taken in a trial of the OX40 agonist ivuxolimab. The origin of this receptor is an adult with an advanced solid tumor such as melanoma, head and neck, liver or kidney cancer. This CDR3 reads CASSVVVSGELFF. The CDR3 DNA sequence: TGTGCCAGCAGCGTAGTCGTGTCCGGGGAGCTGTTTTTT.